Below, one TCR beta chain is given with its context. Its cognate antigen is unknown. TCRdb's table, derived via immunoSEQ multiplex PCR, lists solely in-frame clones and lacks some. Here the sample spans over 150,000 clones, about 87% being singletons. These data belong to a study of T cell responses to AZD1222 COVID-19 vaccine. V lost 6 bases and J 0 bases, leaving 9 bases between the germline ends. The CDR3 is 13 amino acids. General study findings and limits: It was only after the peak T cell response that any repertoires were sampled.

This chain uses TRBV12-3 or TRBV12-4 with TRBJ2-7; D might be TRBD2 (6 bases). Sequencing was performed on peripheral blood, taken on day 0 of AZD1222 vaccination. The origin of this receptor is an adult in good health. The CDR3 bases are TGTGCCAGCAGGAAGGGACTCTCCTACGAGCAGTACTTC. This sequence encodes CASRKGLSYEQYF.